This TCR beta chain was recovered during a study of control samples from healthy donors and cancer patients. The CDR3 is 14 amino acids. Deletions cut 3 bases from V and 1 base from J, with 4 bases between. Sequencing was performed with immunoSEQ multiplex PCR; in TCRdb, only in-frame clones are kept and a portion is missing. Here the sample spans under 110,000 clones, roughly 90% being singletons. Sequences were obtained from blood. The gene calls are TRBV23-1 and TRBJ2-6; D gene uncertain. TRBV23-1 is an ORF for which the function is uncertain. The TCR was taken from a man aged 25-45 years in good health. Here the CDR3 reads CASSQGSGANVLTF. The CDR3 DNA follows: TGCGCCAGCAGTCAGGGGTCTGGGGCCAACGTCCTGACTTTC.